The clone carrying this T cell receptor (beta chain) was recorded once. Its specificity is unknown. Random hexamers primed reverse transcription of roughly 0.5 to 1 ug RNA. The immunoSEQ assay covered 54 Vbeta and 13 Jbeta segments for CDR3. MiXCR was run by TCRdb on the immunoSEQ multiplex PCR reads, yielding one entry per CDR3 protein. The repertoire holds approximately 210,000 distinct CDR3 sequences, with roughly 93% as singletons. The sample originates from a study of CD8 T cells in Susac syndrome. V lost 6 bases, J lost 3 bases, and 17 bases lay in between. The CDR3 is made up of 15 amino acids. CDR1 is LNHDA, CDR2 SQIVND, per germline (reference sequence). Study-level results: TCR sequencing and HLA analysis covered a relatively small number of individuals.

The chain is built from TRBV19 and TRBJ1-1; no firm D call. This TCR was sampled from a human donor with Susac syndrome. Source material: CD4+ T cells from PBMCs. CDR3 coding DNA: TGTGCCAGTAGGACTACGGGAGCCCGCGACACTGAAGCTTTCTTT. Its protein is CASRTTGARDTEAFF.